These T cell receptor beta chains were read from a single sample in a study of identical twins. One entry per CDR3 protein results from TCRdb running MiXCR on the 5' RACE reads. The sample records about 660,000 distinct CDR3 sequences, 8.5% to 9% being singletons. This sample also belongs to another study, concerning yellow fever vaccine responses in identical twins.

Sample: PBMCs. The origin of the receptors is a young woman in good health. Both conserved end residues are part of each CDR3.

>TRBJ2-1|TRBV11-2
CASSPMDSYNEQFF
>TRBJ1-2|TRBV7-9
CASTIQVSPNYGYTF
>TRBJ2-2|TRBV5-5
CASSLGDRYTGELFF
>TRBJ2-3|TRBV7-2
CASSPGDRRDTQYF
>TRBJ2-7|TRBV4-2
CASSQVGAPLWEQYF
>TRBJ2-7|TRBV4-1
CASSQGSGTSYEQYF
>TRBJ2-1|TRBV24-1
CATSDLGTVNEQFF
>TRBJ2-1|TRBV14
CASSQDTLGPYNEQFF
>TRBJ1-3|TRBV9
CASTDSAGNTIYF
>TRBJ2-1|TRBV3-1
CASSQVPDYNEQFF
>TRBJ2-3|TRBV29-1
CSVGGLDTQYF
>TRBJ2-7|TRBV7-9
CASSRTDSSYEQYF
>TRBJ2-3|TRBV20-1
CSARDRGGKFRGDTQYF
>TRBJ2-7|TRBV7-9
CASSRRENYYEQYF
>TRBJ2-7|TRBV6-5
CASSYQDGFYEQYF
>TRBJ2-7|TRBV6-5
CASSSTGTENYEQYF
>TRBJ2-3|TRBV15
CATDRTGTDTQYF
>TRBJ2-3|TRBV20-1
CSATTREREDTQYF
>TRBJ2-4|TRBV27
CAIQSYIQYF
>TRBJ2-2|TRBV6-2/TRBV6-3
CASRGQAGGPDTGELFF
>TRBJ2-7|TRBV20-1
CSGSSGITNEQYF
>TRBJ2-7|TRBV19
CASSIPEMSNEQYF
>TRBJ2-5|TRBV28
CASSLTRDRAETQYF
>TRBJ2-3|TRBV24-1
CATSGLAAGQGKDTQYF
>TRBJ1-1|TRBV3-1
CASSQDFGDTEAFF
>TRBJ2-1|TRBV27
CASRQLAGGPETYNEQFF
>TRBJ2-7|TRBV7-3
CASSPSGVSEQYF
>TRBJ2-3|TRBV14
CASSSGPGVPWYTQYF
>TRBJ1-1|TRBV7-6
CASSLEAPVGPKRRITEAFF
>TRBJ1-5|TRBV18
CASSSTVGNPNQPQHF
>TRBJ2-7|TRBV9
CASSVGLGTGGPYEQYF
>TRBJ2-1|TRBV7-9
CASSFPGVVGEQFF
>TRBJ2-1|TRBV20-1
CSARLPPAGEYNEQFF
>TRBJ2-3|TRBV6-1
CASSRTSGRVGDTQYF
>TRBJ1-5|TRBV7-2
CASSLVAGRMNQPQHF
>TRBJ1-1|TRBV7-9
CASSLALGGNEAFF
>TRBJ2-7|TRBV28
CASSLKKKGALEQYF
>TRBJ2-2|TRBV5-6
CASSLKLDNTGELFF
>TRBJ2-1|TRBV29-1
CSVLPGGAYNEQFF
>TRBJ2-5|TRBV6-5
CASSYIRGTQYF
>TRBJ2-3|TRBV7-9
CASSLTGSNTDTQYF
>TRBJ2-7|TRBV5-1
CASSEDSHSYEQYF
>TRBJ2-1|TRBV3-1
CASSQASAYNEQFF
>TRBJ2-2|TRBV12-5
CASGLGADNTGELFF
>TRBJ2-3|TRBV18
CASSRRTSGGSTDTQYF
>TRBJ2-5|TRBV5-1
CASSLAGIQETQYF